The 8 T cell receptor beta chains in this list originate from one sample, sequenced in a study of cytomegalovirus exposure and HLA in healthy donors. Primers included in the PCR were 60 Vbeta and 13 Jbeta primers. The data were produced by immunoSEQ multiplex PCR, yet TCRdb's version contains in-frame clones alone and is incomplete. The data show about 160,000 clones, approximately 80% seen once. The source material was PBMCs. The receptors come from a woman aged 50 to 65 in good health and CMV-seronegative.

The rearrangement links TRBV7-9 to TRBJ1-1; 9 bases line up with TRBD1. The trim removed 11 bases at V and 7 bases at J, leaving 5 bases unmatched. This CDR3 contains 11 residues. Germline V lookup: CDR1 SEHNR, CDR2 FQNEAQ (reference sequence). This chain's CDR3 is CASEGQGEAFF. The CDR3 DNA follows: TGTGCCTCCGAGGGACAGGGTGAAGCTTTCTTT.

V is TRBV6-5 and J is TRBJ2-1; perhaps TRBD1 as D (6 bases). Per the germline V gene, CDR1 is MNHEY and CDR2 is SVGAGI. This CDR3 region has 15 residues. V shed 0 bases and J shed 7 bases, with 13 bases lying between them. CDR3 coding DNA: TGTGCCAGCAGTTACTCGGGGCAGGGGAAGAATGAGCAGTTCTTC. Amino acids: CASSYSGQGKNEQFF.

This sequence joins TRBV18 and TRBJ2-7, with TRBD2 matching over 10 bases. V dropped 6 bases and J dropped 3; count of bases not matched to a gene: 11. Germline V CDR1 and CDR2: KGHSH, LQKENI. The CDR3 sequence is 16 residues long. The CDR3 sequence: CASSGPRLAGSYEQYF. The CDR3 region has the DNA TGTGCCAGCTCGGGGCCTAGACTAGCGGGCAGCTACGAGCAGTACTTC.

This clone was observed once. CDR3 residues: CASSPRTLNTEAFF. CDR3 DNA: TGTGCCAGCAGTCCGAGGACTTTGAACACTGAAGCTTTCTTT. J is TRBJ1-1 and V is TRBV28; D is undetermined. CDR1 and CDR2 from the germline V gene are MDHEN and SYDVKM. Trimming cost V 5 bases and J 0 bases, with 10 bases left between them. The length of the CDR3 is 14 residues.

The chain links TRBV6-6 to TRBJ2-1; D is unresolved. Germline CDR1 MNHNY, CDR2 SVGAGI (reference sequence). Trimming removed 5 bases from V and 4 bases from J, with 6 bases in between. This CDR3 has 12 amino acids. Here the CDR3 DNA reads TGTGCCAGCAGTACCAGGTACAATGAGCAGTTCTTC. Protein product: CASSTRYNEQFF.

The rearrangement joins TRBV5-6 to TRBJ2-3, with TRBD1 as a possible D gene (5 bases). CDR3 length: 15 amino acids. Germline V CDR1 and CDR2: SGHDT, YYEEEE. Deletions cut 0 bases from V and 4 bases from J, with 12 bases between. CDR3 region: CASSLVSGSPDTQYF. The CDR3 DNA sequence: TGTGCCAGCAGCTTGGTATCAGGGTCCCCAGATACGCAGTATTTT.

This clone was seen a few times. The chain is built from TRBV30 and TRBJ1-1; possible D gene TRBD1, 5 bases. This CDR3 has 13 amino acids. Between the trimmed V and J ends, which lost 5 bases and 4 bases, there was a span of 14 bases. In germline, CDR1 is GTSNPN, CDR2 SVGIG (reference sequence). CDR3 residues: CAWGAGHPTEAFF. CDR3 nucleotides: TGTGCCTGGGGGGCGGGGCATCCCACTGAAGCTTTCTTT. Combining the CDR3 with reference TRBV30 and TRBJ1-1 gives the whole variable domain SQTIHQWPATLVQPVGSPLSLECTVEGTSNPNLYWYRQAAGRGLQLLFYSVGIGQISSEVPQNLSASRPQDRQFILSSKKLLLSDSGFYLCAWGAGHPTEAFFGQGTRLTVV.

The chain carries TRBV7-9 and TRBJ2-1, with a possible D match to TRBD2 (5 bases). This CDR3 has 14 residues. Per the germline V gene, CDR1 is SEHNR and CDR2 is FQNEAQ (reference sequence). Deletions cut 1 base from V and 9 bases from J, with 13 bases between. The DNA of the CDR3 is TGTGCCAGCAGCTTAGTGAGAGACTATCCTGAGCAGTTCTTC. Translated: CASSLVRDYPEQFF. The whole variable domain, remainder taken from reference TRBV7-9 and TRBJ2-1, is DTGVSQNPRHKITKRGQNVTFRCDPISEHNRLYWYRQTLGQGPEFLTYFQNEAQLEKSRLLSDRFSAERPKGSFSTLEIQRTEQGDSAMYLCASSLVRDYPEQFFGPGTRLTVL.